The sequence of this TCR beta chain was determined in a study of read filtering for tumor transcriptome and immune sequencing. Study as a whole: Among patients, 17 to 20 were male and 14 female, aged about 40 to 90 (mean around 66).

In its sample, this clonotype was seen many times. Its antigen is not identified. Sampling of bone marrow took place during active disease in every patient. This library used approximately 390 ng RNA and molecular barcoded adaptors spanning alpha/delta and beta/gamma chains. TCRdb reprocessed the reads via MiXCR and lists one record per CDR3 protein. The data hold approximately 57,000 distinct CDR3 sequences, with around an eighth observed a single time. Whole-study findings and limits: The CD138-negative fraction was mixed bone marrow immune cells, not pure T cells.

This sequence originates from a donor at least 40 years old with multiple myeloma. Sequenced: a population of CD138-negative cells sorted from bone marrow.

CDR3 in DNA: TGTGCCTGCCACAGGGGGCTCGGTGGAAACACCATATATTTT. Translated, it gives CACHRGLGGNTIYF. This sequence joins TRBV6-5 and TRBJ1-3, with TRBD1 matching over 9 bases. V was pared by 11 bases and J by 3 bases, with 8 bases of the junction left unmatched. The length of the CDR3 is 14 residues. Germline CDR1 reads MNHEY; CDR2 reads SVGAGI.